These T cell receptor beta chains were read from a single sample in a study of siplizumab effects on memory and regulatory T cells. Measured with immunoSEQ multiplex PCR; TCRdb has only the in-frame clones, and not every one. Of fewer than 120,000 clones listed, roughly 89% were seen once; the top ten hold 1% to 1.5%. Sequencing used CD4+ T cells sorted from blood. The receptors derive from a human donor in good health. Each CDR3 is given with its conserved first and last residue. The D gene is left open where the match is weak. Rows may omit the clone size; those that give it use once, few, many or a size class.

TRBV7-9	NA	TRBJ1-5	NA	CASSPTGYQPQHF	TGTGCCAGCAGTCCTACAGGGTATCAGCCCCAGCATTTT
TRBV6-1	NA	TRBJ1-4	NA	CAATIDPTNEKLFF	TGTGCCGCAACGATAGATCCAACTAATGAAAAACTGTTTTTT
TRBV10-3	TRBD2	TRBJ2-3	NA	CAISTSVITDTQYF	TGTGCCATCAGTACTAGCGTTATCACAGATACGCAGTATTTT
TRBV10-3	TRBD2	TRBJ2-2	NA	CAISFTSGGNTGELFF	TGTGCCATCAGCTTCACTAGCGGGGGGAACACCGGGGAGCTGTTTTTT
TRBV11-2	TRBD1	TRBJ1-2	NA	CASSLAGEGARGYTF	TGTGCCAGCAGCTTAGCTGGTGAGGGGGCGAGGGGCTACACCTTC
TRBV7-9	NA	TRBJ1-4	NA	CASSLRGINEKLFF	TGTGCCAGCAGCTTGCGGGGGATTAATGAAAAACTGTTTTTT
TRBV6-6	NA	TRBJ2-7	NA	CASSYTASSYEQYF	TGTGCCAGCAGTTACACGGCCAGCTCCTACGAGCAGTACTTC
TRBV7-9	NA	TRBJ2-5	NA	CASSLAGAETQYF	TGTGCCAGCAGCTTAGCGGGGGCGGAGACCCAGTACTTC
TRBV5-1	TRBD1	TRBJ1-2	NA	CASSLSGIRGAHYGYTF	TGCGCCAGCAGCTTGAGTGGAATCAGGGGGGCTCACTATGGCTACACCTTC
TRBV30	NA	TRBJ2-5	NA	CAWSGKSGLYSETQYF	TGTGCCTGGAGTGGCAAATCGGGGCTTTACTCGGAGACCCAGTACTTC
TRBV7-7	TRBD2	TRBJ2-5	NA	CASSRIQGLAGGLQETQYF	TGTGCCAGCAGCCGCATACAAGGACTAGCGGGGGGCCTCCAAGAGACCCAGTACTTC
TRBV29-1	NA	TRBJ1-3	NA	CSVGGTLSGNTIYF	TGCAGCGTGGGCGGGACACTCTCTGGAAACACCATATATTTT
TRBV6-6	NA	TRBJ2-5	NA	CASSYAGADMTQYF	TGTGCCAGCAGTTACGCCGGGGCAGATATGACCCAGTACTTC
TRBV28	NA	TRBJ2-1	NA	CASSLGAGRGGGHNEQFF	TGTGCCAGCAGTTTAGGGGCAGGACGCGGTGGGGGGCACAATGAGCAGTTCTTC
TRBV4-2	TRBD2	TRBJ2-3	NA	CASSQVGTSGGVRDTQYF	TGTGCCAGCAGCCAAGTGGGCACTAGCGGGGGGGTAAGAGATACGCAGTATTTT
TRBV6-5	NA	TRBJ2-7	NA	CASSWGNGQYF	TGTGCCAGCAGCTGGGGGAATGGGCAGTACTTC
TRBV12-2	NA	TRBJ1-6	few	CASRFDDTGNSPLHF	TGTGCAAGTCGCTTCGATGACACGGGAAATTCACCCCTCCACTTT
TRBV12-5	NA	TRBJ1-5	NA	CASGLPSTGWSDHQPQHF	TGTGCTAGTGGTTTGCCATCGACAGGATGGTCGGATCATCAGCCCCAGCATTTT
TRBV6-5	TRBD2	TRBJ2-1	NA	CATGIAGRAHEQFF	TGTGCCACCGGAATAGCGGGGAGGGCCCATGAGCAGTTCTTC
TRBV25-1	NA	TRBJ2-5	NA	CASSGTLDRPETQYF	TGTGCCAGCAGTGGGACCCTCGATCGGCCAGAGACCCAGTACTTC
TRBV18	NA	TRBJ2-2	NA	CASSPPIGGTGELFF	TGTGCCAGCTCACCACCGATCGGTGGCACCGGGGAGCTGTTTTTT
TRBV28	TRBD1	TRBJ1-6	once	CASSQLRTGVSSPLHF	TGTGCCAGCAGTCAACTGCGGACAGGGGTTAGTTCACCCCTCCACTTT
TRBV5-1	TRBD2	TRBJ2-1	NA	CASSAGGGGNEQFF	TGCGCCAGTTCGGCGGGAGGAGGGGGTAATGAGCAGTTCTTC
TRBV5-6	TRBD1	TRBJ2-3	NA	CASSLDRGYADTQYF	TGTGCCAGCAGCTTGGACAGGGGGTACGCAGATACGCAGTATTTT
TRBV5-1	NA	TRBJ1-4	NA	CASSLSRSTSPTNEKLFF	TGCGCCAGCAGCTTGAGTCGGTCGACCAGCCCAACTAATGAAAAACTGTTTTTT
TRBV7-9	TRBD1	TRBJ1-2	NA	CASSFTGGSGGYTF	TGTGCCAGCAGCTTCACAGGGGGCAGTGGTGGCTACACCTTC
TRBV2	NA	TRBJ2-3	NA	CASSERTGTDTQYF	TGTGCCAGCAGCGAAAGGACAGGCACAGATACGCAGTATTTT
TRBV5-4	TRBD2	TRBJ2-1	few	CASSPGGILVNEQFF	TGTGCCAGCAGCCCCGGGGGGATACTTGTTAATGAGCAGTTCTTC
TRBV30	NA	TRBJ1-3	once	CAWKGTGANTIYF	TGTGCCTGGAAGGGGACCGGGGCAAACACCATATATTTT
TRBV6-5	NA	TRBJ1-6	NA	CASGRGQDNSPLHF	TGTGCCAGCGGTAGAGGGCAGGATAATTCACCCCTCCACTTT